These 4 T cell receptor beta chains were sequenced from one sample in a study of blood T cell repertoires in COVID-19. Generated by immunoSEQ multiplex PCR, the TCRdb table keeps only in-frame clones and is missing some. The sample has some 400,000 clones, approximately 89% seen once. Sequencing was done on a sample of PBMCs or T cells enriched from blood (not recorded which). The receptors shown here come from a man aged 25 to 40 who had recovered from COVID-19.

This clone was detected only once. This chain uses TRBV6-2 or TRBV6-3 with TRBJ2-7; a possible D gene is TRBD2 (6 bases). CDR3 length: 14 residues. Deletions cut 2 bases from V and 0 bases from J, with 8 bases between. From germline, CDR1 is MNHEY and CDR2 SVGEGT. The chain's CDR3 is CASSYAGHSYEQYF. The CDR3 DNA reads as TGTGCCAGCAGTTACGCGGGGCACTCCTACGAGCAGTACTTC.

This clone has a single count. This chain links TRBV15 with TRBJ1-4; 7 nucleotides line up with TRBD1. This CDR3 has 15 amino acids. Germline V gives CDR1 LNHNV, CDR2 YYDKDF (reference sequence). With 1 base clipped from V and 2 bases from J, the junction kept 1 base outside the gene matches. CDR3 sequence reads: CATSRGDSTNEKLFF. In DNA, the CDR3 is TGTGCCACCAGCAGAGGGGACAGTACTAATGAAAAACTGTTTTTT. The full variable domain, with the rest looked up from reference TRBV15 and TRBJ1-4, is DAMVIQNPRYQVTQFGKPVTLSCSQTLNHNVMYWYQQKSSQAPKLLFHYYDKDFNNEADTPDNFQSRRPNTSFCFLDIRSPGLGDTAMYLCATSRGDSTNEKLFFGSGTQLSVL.

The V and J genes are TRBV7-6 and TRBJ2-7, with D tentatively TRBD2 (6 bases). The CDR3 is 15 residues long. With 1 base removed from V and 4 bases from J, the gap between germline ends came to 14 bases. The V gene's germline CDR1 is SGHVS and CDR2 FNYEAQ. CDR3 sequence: CASSLDPGAPYEQYF. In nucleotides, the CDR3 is TGTGCCAGCAGCTTAGATCCGGGAGCACCATACGAGCAGTACTTC.

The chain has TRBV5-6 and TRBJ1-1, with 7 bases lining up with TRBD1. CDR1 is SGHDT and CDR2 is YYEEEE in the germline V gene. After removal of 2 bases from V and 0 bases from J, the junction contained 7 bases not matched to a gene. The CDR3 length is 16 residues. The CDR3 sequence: CASSLVAGTVNTEAFF. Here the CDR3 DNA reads TGTGCCAGCAGCTTAGTAGCCGGGACAGTGAACACTGAAGCTTTCTTT.